These 28 T cell receptor beta chains originate from one sample sequenced in a study of Ad26.COV2.S vaccination and SARS-CoV-2 variants. Using immunoSEQ multiplex PCR, the repertoire was profiled, and TCRdb retains in-frame clones only, with some absent. Of about 500,000 clones detected, 89% appear once; the ten largest clones hold about 1.7%. Treatment indicated: around 19 received Ad26.COV2.S at low or high dose, single or two shots; 5 received placebo; per-sample allocation not given. The samples were gathered on day 63 after the first injection of vaccine or placebo. The specimen was peripheral blood, collected in a trial of Ad26.COV2.S vaccine versus placebo. Receptors originate from a person aged 18-65 years who received the Ad26.COV2.S COVID-19 vaccine or a placebo.

The rearrangement uses TRBV11-2 and TRBJ2-7; a weak D match, TRBD2 (6 bases). The V end was cut by 3 bases, the J end by 0 bases, with 9 bases between. This CDR3 comprises 14 residues. Germline V gives CDR1 SGHAT, CDR2 FQNNGV. CDR3 DNA sequence: TGTGCCAGCAGCTTCCAGGGAGGCTCCTACGAGCAGTACTTC. This gives the protein CASSFQGGSYEQYF.

V is TRBV9 and J is TRBJ1-1; D possibly corresponds to TRBD1 (5 bases). V was cut by 4 bases and J by 4 bases, with 17 bases left in between. Per the germline V gene, CDR1 is SGDLS and CDR2 is YYNGEE. The CDR3 runs 15 residues. In DNA, the CDR3 is TGTGCCAGCAGCCCTCCCGGGGGAGGGGTCACTGAAGCTTTCTTT. Its translation is CASSPPGGGVTEAFF.

The rearrangement links TRBV7-9 to TRBJ2-2; D might be TRBD2 (6 bases). The V and J ends lost 3 bases and 6 bases respectively, with 11 bases between them. The germline V gene encodes CDR1 SEHNR and CDR2 FQNEAQ (reference sequence). The CDR3 is 14 amino acids. The CDR3 is CASSFRGKAGELFF. CDR3 DNA sequence: TGTGCCAGCAGCTTTCGGGGGAAGGCCGGGGAGCTGTTTTTT.

The genes are TRBV30 and TRBJ2-7; TRBD1 agrees at 11 bases. This CDR3 is 14 amino acids long. Losses at the gene ends were 4 bases for V and 6 bases for J; bases not matched to a gene: 8. Germline CDR1 and CDR2: GTSNPN and SVGIG (reference sequence). The CDR3 spells CAWTYRTGGAEQYF. Written as DNA, the CDR3 is TGTGCCTGGACATACAGGACAGGGGGCGCCGAGCAGTACTTC. The full variable domain, rest sourced from reference TRBV30 and TRBJ2-7, is SQTIHQWPATLVQPVGSPLSLECTVEGTSNPNLYWYRQAAGRGLQLLFYSVGIGQISSEVPQNLSASRPQDRQFILSSKKLLLSDSGFYLCAWTYRTGGAEQYFGPGTRLTVT.

This chain connects TRBV6-5 to TRBJ2-7; the D is unclear. Trimming left V 5 bases short and J 2 bases short, with 13 bases between. This CDR3 comprises 14 residues. Looked up from germline, CDR1 is MNHEY and CDR2 is SVGAGI. CDR3: CASSPVRGAYEQYF. The CDR3 bases are TGTGCCAGCAGTCCCGTCCGCGGAGCCTACGAGCAGTACTTC.

The V and J genes are TRBV28 and TRBJ1-5, with D unresolved. Trimming cost V 6 bases and J 0 bases, with 9 bases left between them. CDR1 and CDR2 (germline): MDHEN, SYDVKM. The CDR3 runs 14 residues. The CDR3, as DNA: TGTGCCAGCAGGGGAGGGCATAGCAATCAGCCCCAGCATTTT. Translating it yields CASRGGHSNQPQHF.

This clone was recorded only once. The rearrangement joins TRBV27 to TRBJ2-7; 7 bases are a match to TRBD2. This CDR3 is built from 17 residues. The J segment lost 3 bases and the V segment lost 2 bases, leaving 13 bases of the junction unmatched. Germline V gene lookup returns CDR1 MNHEY and CDR2 SMNVEV (reference sequence). CDR3 nucleotides: TGTGCCAGCAGTTTAGCGACTAGCCTATTTCGCGACTACGAGCAGTACTTC. Translation gives CASSLATSLFRDYEQYF.

This rearrangement joins TRBV5-4 to TRBJ1-3; D unresolved. Trimming pared 4 bases from V and 3 bases from J, leaving 8 bases between. The CDR3 consists of 13 residues. Germline-derived CDR1 and CDR2 are SGHNT and YYREEE (reference sequence). The CDR3 sequence is CASSLDIGNTIYF. CDR3 DNA: TGTGCCAGCAGCCTTGACATTGGAAACACCATATATTTT.

V usage is TRBV6-5 and J usage is TRBJ2-1; D gene ambiguous. CDR3 length: 13 amino acids. The V gene's germline CDR1 is MNHEY and CDR2 SVGAGI. Trimming pared 2 bases from V and 12 bases from J, leaving 14 bases between. CDR3 loop: CASSYNPQHVQFF. The CDR3 nucleotides read TGTGCCAGCAGTTACAATCCGCAACACGTGCAGTTCTTC.

The chain links TRBV6-5 to TRBJ2-1; TRBD1 matches at 7 bases. CDR3 size: 14 residues. Losses at the gene ends were 4 bases for V and 10 bases for J; bases not matched to a gene: 10. Germline CDR1 and CDR2: MNHEY and SVGAGI. CDR3 sequence (DNA): TGTGCCAGCAGTTTAAGGACAGGACCAGGGGAGCAGTTCTTC. Translating gives CASSLRTGPGEQFF.

The chain carries TRBV30 and TRBJ1-2, with 8 bases identical to TRBD1. CDR3 length: 12 residues. V was pared by 2 bases and J by 8 bases, with 4 bases of the junction left unmatched. Germline V gene lookup returns CDR1 GTSNPN and CDR2 SVGIG (reference sequence). The CDR3: CAWSWTGRGYTF. The CDR3 DNA reads TGTGCCTGGAGTTGGACAGGGAGGGGCTACACCTTC.

The chain links TRBV18 to TRBJ2-7; D remains ambiguous. The CDR3 totals 13 residues. The germline CDR1 and CDR2 sequences are KGHSH and LQKENI. V was cut by 3 bases and J by 1 base, with 7 bases left in between. The DNA for the CDR3 is TGTGCCAGCTCACCTGTCAGATCCTACGAGCAGTACTTC. As protein: CASSPVRSYEQYF.

This rearrangement joins TRBV5-6 to TRBJ1-6; perhaps TRBD1 as D (6 bases). The CDR3 extends over 16 amino acids. Trimming shortened V by 0 bases and J by 10 bases, and 17 bases separated the two germline ends. Germline lookup yields CDR1 SGHDT and CDR2 YYEEEE. CDR3 region: CASSLALQGIGSPLHF. The CDR3 coding sequence is TGTGCCAGCAGCTTGGCTTTACAGGGCATTGGATCACCCCTCCACTTT.

The genes are TRBV4-1 and TRBJ2-5, with D perhaps TRBD1 (6 bases). The CDR3 loop spans 15 amino acids. Germline loops: CDR1 MGHRA, CDR2 YSYEKL. The ends were cut back, 1 base at V and 4 bases at J, with 13 bases in the middle. CDR3 loop: CASSQVETGGETQYF. CDR3 nucleotide sequence: TGCGCCAGCAGCCAAGTGGAGACAGGTGGAGAGACCCAGTACTTC.

The chain employs TRBV7-2 and TRBJ2-3; D ambiguous. The germline V gene has CDR1 SGHTA and CDR2 FQGNSA. CDR3 size: 14 residues. V dropped 1 base and J dropped 2 bases, with 7 bases sitting between them. CDR3 DNA: TGTGCCAGCAGCTTAGTCGGCAACACAGATACGCAGTATTTT. Translated, it gives CASSLVGNTDTQYF.

This chain links TRBV19 with TRBJ1-2; 7 bases are a match to TRBD1. The V gene's germline CDR1 is LNHDA and CDR2 SQIVND (reference sequence). The CDR3 is 13 amino acids. Trimming removed 5 bases from V and 7 bases from J; junction bases left unmatched: 7. In nucleotides, the CDR3 is TGTGCCAGTAGTCTGACAGGGAAGTTTGGCTACACCTTC. It yields the protein CASSLTGKFGYTF.

The rearrangement uses TRBV27 and TRBJ1-2; D is possibly TRBD1 (5 bases). Looked up from germline, CDR1 is MNHEY and CDR2 is SMNVEV (reference sequence). V lost 10 bases, J lost 4 bases, and 10 bases lay in between. This CDR3 spans 11 amino acids. CDR3 in amino acids: CATRGVYGYTF. CDR3 DNA: TGTGCCACCCGGGGGGTCTATGGCTACACCTTC.

The rearrangement joins TRBV5-1 to TRBJ2-1, with TRBD2 as a possible D gene (6 bases). V lost 2 bases to trimming and J lost 6 bases, with 24 bases between them. CDR3 length equals 18 residues. Germline V gives CDR1 SGHRS, CDR2 YFSETQ. CDR3 in amino acids: CASSFKPTTRDFPNEQFF. CDR3 in DNA: TGCGCCAGCAGCTTCAAGCCCACGACCCGGGACTTCCCCAATGAGCAGTTCTTC.

In this sample, this clone turned up once. The chain recombines TRBV15 with TRBJ2-1; D gene unclear. The germline V gene has CDR1 LNHNV and CDR2 YYDKDF (reference sequence). Trimming pared 3 bases from V and 10 bases from J, leaving 10 bases between. CDR3 length: 12 amino acids. CDR3 sequence reads: CATSSGLSEQFF. CDR3 in DNA: TGTGCCACCAGCAGCGGGCTTTCCGAGCAGTTCTTC. Full variable domain (outside the CDR3, taken from reference TRBV15 and TRBJ2-1): DAMVIQNPRYQVTQFGKPVTLSCSQTLNHNVMYWYQQKSSQAPKLLFHYYDKDFNNEADTPDNFQSRRPNTSFCFLDIRSPGLGDTAMYLCATSSGLSEQFFGPGTRLTVL.

This chain connects TRBV5-1 to TRBJ2-3; no definite D call. The germline V gene encodes CDR1 SGHRS and CDR2 YFSETQ. There are 15 residues in the CDR3. Deletions cut 4 bases from V and 0 bases from J, with 12 bases between. CDR3 residues: CASSLDATSTDTQYF. The DNA of the CDR3 is TGCGCCAGCAGCCTAGACGCTACTAGCACAGATACGCAGTATTTT.

The chain is built from TRBV5-1 and TRBJ2-7, with 9 bases fitting TRBD1. Germline assignment: CDR1 SGHRS and CDR2 YFSETQ. J was trimmed by 7 bases and V by 1 base; bases with no gene match: 9. This CDR3 has 15 amino acids. The chain's CDR3 is CASSLQAGTGLEQYF. The CDR3 DNA reads TGCGCCAGCAGCTTGCAGGCGGGGACAGGGCTTGAGCAGTACTTC.

The chain couples TRBV2 to TRBJ1-2; 8 positions agree with TRBD1. Unmatched junction bases numbered 11, after V lost 5 bases and J lost 6 bases. CDR3 size: 15 residues. Germline V gene data show CDR1 as SNHLY and CDR2 as FYNNEI. The CDR3 bases are TGTGCCAGCAGTACCGGTTCAGGGGGCGTTGATGGCTACACCTTC. This translates into CASSTGSGGVDGYTF.

This chain connects TRBV19 to TRBJ1-2; D call uncertain. This CDR3 is 13 amino acids long. The V end lost 2 bases, the J end lost 8 bases, and 12 bases lay between the germline ends. CDR1 and CDR2 (germline): LNHDA, SQIVND (reference sequence). The CDR3: CASSISSGRGYTF. The CDR3 DNA follows: TGTGCCAGTAGTATATCCTCCGGCAGGGGCTACACCTTC.

The chain carries TRBV5-1 and TRBJ1-1; possible D gene TRBD1, 5 bases. The CDR3 length is 13 residues. CDR1 is SGHRS, CDR2 YFSETQ, per germline. Trimming removed 5 bases from V and 11 bases from J, with 19 bases in between. The CDR3: CASSSDSEVWAFF. The CDR3 DNA reads as TGCGCCAGCAGTTCTGACAGTGAGGTTTGGGCTTTCTTT.

The chain couples TRBV7-9 to TRBJ2-2; D remains unclear. The CDR3 is 12 amino acids. Germline values: CDR1 SEHNR, CDR2 FQNEAQ (reference sequence). V was pared by 1 base and J by 5 bases, with 2 bases between. The CDR3 DNA reads as TGTGCCAGCAGCTTAGAAACCGGGGAGCTGTTTTTT. Protein: CASSLETGELFF.

This chain connects TRBV5-4 to TRBJ1-1; D is possibly TRBD1 (5 bases). Trimming removed 4 bases at V and 5 bases at J, with 12 bases between. The germline CDR1 and CDR2 sequences are SGHNT and YYREEE (reference sequence). The CDR3 has 13 residues. The CDR3 sequence: CASSPPQGTEAFF. CDR3 nucleotide sequence: TGTGCCAGCAGCCCACCCCAGGGAACTGAAGCTTTCTTT.

The J gene is TRBJ2-1, the V gene TRBV19; weak D call: TRBD2 (5 bases). The CDR3 spans 15 residues. Germline assignment: CDR1 LNHDA and CDR2 SQIVND (reference sequence). V gave up 0 bases and J gave up 2 bases, with 8 bases separating them. In DNA form, the CDR3 reads TGTGCCAGTAGTATAGAAGTCGGGGCCTACAATGAGCAGTTCTTC. Residues: CASSIEVGAYNEQFF.

This CDR3 reads CASSSGLIYNEQFF. CDR3 DNA: TGTGCCAGCAGTTCGGGACTAATCTACAATGAGCAGTTCTTC. The genes are TRBV6-5 and TRBJ2-1, with TRBD2 matching 7 bases. The CDR3 contains 14 residues. J gave up 3 bases and V 4 bases, and 3 bases lay outside the gene matches. Germline V gene sequence: CDR1 MNHEY, CDR2 SVGAGI.